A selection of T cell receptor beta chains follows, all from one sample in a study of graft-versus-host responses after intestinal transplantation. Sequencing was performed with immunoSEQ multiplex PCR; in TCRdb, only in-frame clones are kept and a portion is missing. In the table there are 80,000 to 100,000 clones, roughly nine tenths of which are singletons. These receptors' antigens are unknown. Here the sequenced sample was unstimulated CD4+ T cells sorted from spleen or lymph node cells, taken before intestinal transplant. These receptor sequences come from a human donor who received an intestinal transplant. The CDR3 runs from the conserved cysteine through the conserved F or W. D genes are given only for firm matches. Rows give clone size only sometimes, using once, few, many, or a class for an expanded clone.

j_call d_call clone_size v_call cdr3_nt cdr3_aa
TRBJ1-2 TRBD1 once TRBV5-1 TGCGCCAGCAGCCTGGGACAGGGGGGATATGGCTACACCTTC CASSLGQGGYGYTF
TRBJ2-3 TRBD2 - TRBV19 TGTGCCAGTAGTAGGAGCGGGAGATTTGGCACAGATACGCAGTATTTT CASSRSGRFGTDTQYF
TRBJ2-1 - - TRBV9 TGTGCCAGCAGCGTAGGAGGAGGGGGGGCCTACAATGAGCAGTTCTTC CASSVGGGGAYNEQFF
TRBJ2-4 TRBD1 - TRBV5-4 TGTGCCAGCAGCCCCGACAGGGGGACCAAAAACATTCAGTACTTC CASSPDRGTKNIQYF
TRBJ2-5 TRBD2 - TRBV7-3 TGTGCCAGCAGCTTTAGCGGGGGGGCCGGGGAGACCCAGTACTTC CASSFSGGAGETQYF
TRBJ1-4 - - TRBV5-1 TGCGCCAGCAGCGAGCAGACATATAATGAAAAACTGTTTTTT CASSEQTYNEKLFF
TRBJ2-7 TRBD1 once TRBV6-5 TGTGCCAGCAGTACCGACAGGGACGAGCAGTACTTC CASSTDRDEQYF
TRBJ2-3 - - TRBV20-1 TGCAGTGCCCCCGCTAGAGATACGCAGTATTTT CSAPARDTQYF
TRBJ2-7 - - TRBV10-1 TGCGCCAGCAGTGGATCGTTATATTTCGGCGGTCCCGAGGGGCAGTACTTC CASSGSLYFGGPEGQYF
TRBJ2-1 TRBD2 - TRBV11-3 TGTGCCAGCAGCTTAGTTAGTGCGGGGGTGGAGTTCTTC CASSLVSAGVEFF
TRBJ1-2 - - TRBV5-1 TGCGCCAGCAGCTTGGGGCCGTCAGGGGCAGAGGGAAGCTATGGCTACACCTTC CASSLGPSGAEGSYGYTF
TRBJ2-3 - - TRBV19 TGTGCCAGTAGTACGGGACTGGCCGGATTCGATACGCAGTATTTT CASSTGLAGFDTQYF
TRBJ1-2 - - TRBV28 TGTGCCAGCAGCCTCCGAAGTCCGGAGGGGTCTGGCTACACCTTC CASSLRSPEGSGYTF
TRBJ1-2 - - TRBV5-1 TGCGCCAGCAGCTTGGCAGGAGCGGGCGGCTACACCTTC CASSLAGAGGYTF
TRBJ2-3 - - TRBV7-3 TGTGCCAGCAGCTTACCCGGAGCAGCTAGCACAGATACGCAGTATTTT CASSLPGAASTDTQYF
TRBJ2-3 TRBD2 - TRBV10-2 TGCGCCAGCAACCCACTAGCGGGAGGGCCCAACACAGATACGCAGTATTTT CASNPLAGGPNTDTQYF
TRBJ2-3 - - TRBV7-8 TGTGCCAGCAGCCACGACCCTCTGGGCTCCACAGATACGCAGTATTTT CASSHDPLGSTDTQYF
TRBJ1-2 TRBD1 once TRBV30 TGTGCCTGGAGAGTGACACGAGCCCGGACAGGGGCCTTCTATGGCTACACCTTC CAWRVTRARTGAFYGYTF
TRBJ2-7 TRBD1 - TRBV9 TGTGCCAGCAGCGTAGGGGGACAGGGGGTTCCCTACGAGCAGTACTTC CASSVGGQGVPYEQYF
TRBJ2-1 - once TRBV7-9 TGTGCCAGCAGCCGAAGGAGCCGGAGCTCCTACAATGAGCAGTTCTTC CASSRRSRSSYNEQFF
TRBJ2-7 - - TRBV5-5 TGTGCCAGCAGCTTGGCCGCGGAAGTACAAATCTACGAGCAGTACTTC CASSLAAEVQIYEQYF
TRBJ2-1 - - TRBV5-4 TGTGCCAGCAGCTTGGAGGCGGGGTCTAACAATGAGCAGTTCTTC CASSLEAGSNNEQFF
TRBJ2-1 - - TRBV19 TGTGCCAGTTGCCGGGAGAGCTCCTACAATGAGCAGTTCTTC CASCRESSYNEQFF
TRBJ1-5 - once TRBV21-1 TGTGCCAGCAGCAAATCCAAACCGGGACAGGGGGAACTTCAGCCCCAGCATTTT CASSKSKPGQGELQPQHF